The 24 T cell receptor beta chains in this list originate from one sample, sequenced in a study of cytotoxic CD8 clonotypes in ibrutinib-treated CLL. Using immunoSEQ multiplex PCR, the repertoire was profiled, and TCRdb retains in-frame clones only, with some absent. The sample has 200,000 to 250,000 clones; 70% are singletons. Specimen: PBMCs, collected after 12 months of ibrutinib treatment. These receptor sequences come from a human donor with chronic lymphocytic leukemia.

The sample holds a few counts of this clone. V gene TRBV30 combines with J gene TRBJ1-4; TRBD1 matches 7 bases. Germline V gene lookup returns CDR1 GTSNPN and CDR2 SVGIG (reference sequence). J was trimmed by 7 bases and V by 8 bases; bases with no gene match: 13. The CDR3 consists of 14 residues. CDR3 sequence (DNA): TGTGCCCTCCTAGGGGCAGGGGGTGCTGAAAAACTGTTTTTT. Residues: CALLGAGGAEKLFF.

The chain carries TRBV2 and TRBJ1-5, with D perhaps TRBD1 (5 bases). V was shortened by 6 bases and J by 7 bases, with 16 bases between the two germline ends. Germline values: CDR1 SNHLY, CDR2 FYNNEI. The CDR3 loop spans 14 amino acids. CDR3 sequence: CASSDIGGRQPQHF. CDR3 DNA: TGTGCCAGCAGCGACATCGGGGGTCGGCAGCCCCAGCATTTT.

Here the CDR3 DNA reads TGTGCCAGTAGTAACTTCGGGACCTCCTTGAACACTGAAGCTTTCTTT. Protein sequence: CASSNFGTSLNTEAFF. J is TRBJ1-1 and V is TRBV19; D is perhaps TRBD1 (5 bases). Between the trimmed V and J ends, which lost 4 bases and 0 bases, there was a span of 15 bases. This CDR3 has 16 amino acids. Germline CDR1 is LNHDA and CDR2 is SQIVND (reference sequence).

The table lists this clone with a count of one. The V and J genes are TRBV11-2 and TRBJ2-1; D remains ambiguous. Germline assignment: CDR1 SGHAT and CDR2 FQNNGV. The V gene lost 5 bases and the J gene lost 4 bases, with 3 bases spanning the gap. The CDR3 runs to 11 residues. The CDR3 reads CASSQYNEQFF. In nucleotides, the CDR3 is TGTGCCAGCAGCCAGTACAATGAGCAGTTCTTC.

The chain is built from TRBV15 and TRBJ2-5, with 8 bases aligning to TRBD2. The DNA end is a closer match to TRBJ2-7, so the J assignment may be wrong. The CDR3 totals 13 residues. Looked up from germline, CDR1 is LNHNV and CDR2 is YYDKDF (reference sequence). The CDR3 DNA sequence: TGTGCCACCACCCCCGGGGGGGTGAGCGAGCAGTACTTC. Translating gives CATTPGGVSEQYF.

Only one count was recorded for this clone. This chain connects TRBV7-3 to TRBJ2-7, with D possibly being TRBD1 (7 bases). Germline CDR1 SGHTA, CDR2 FQGTGA. Trimming removed 0 bases from V and 6 bases from J, with 18 bases in between. The CDR3 contains 16 residues. CDR3 region: CASSLTLAGQTGEQYF. Written as DNA, the CDR3 is TGTGCCAGCAGCTTAACGTTGGCGGGACAGACGGGCGAGCAGTACTTC.

This clone was seen more than once but under ten times. The chain is built from TRBV2 and TRBJ2-7; unclear D gene. This CDR3 comprises 16 residues. Between the trimmed V and J ends, which lost 1 base and 3 bases, there was a span of 16 bases. Germline values: CDR1 SNHLY, CDR2 FYNNEI. The CDR3 loop is CASSEDQSGLGYEQYF. In DNA form, the CDR3 reads TGTGCCAGCAGTGAAGATCAGAGTGGTTTGGGCTACGAGCAGTACTTC.

The CDR3 DNA reads as TGTGCCAGCAGTACCCCGTTGGGGGGCGAGCAGTACTTC. This sequence encodes CASSTPLGGEQYF. V and J are TRBV28 and TRBJ2-7, with D possibly matching TRBD2 (6 bases). From germline, CDR1 is MDHEN and CDR2 SYDVKM. With 5 bases removed from V and 6 bases from J, the gap between germline ends came to 14 bases. The CDR3 runs 13 residues.

The chain recombines TRBV29-1 with TRBJ2-7; 7 nucleotides match TRBD1. Germline CDR1 and CDR2: SQVTM and ANQGSEA. V shed 5 bases and J 5 bases; nucleotides not matched to a gene: 15. This CDR3 is 15 amino acids long. This CDR3 reads CSVIAGTELRNEQYF. The CDR3 coding sequence is TGCAGCGTTATTGCCGGGACAGAGCTAAGAAACGAGCAGTACTTC.

V and J are TRBV11-2 and TRBJ2-5, with D perhaps TRBD1 (6 bases). CDR1 SGHAT and CDR2 FQNNGV come from the germline V gene. CDR3 length: 14 residues. Trimming removed 0 bases from V and 6 bases from J, with 11 bases in between. CDR3 nucleotides: TGTGCCAGCAGCTTAGAAACAGGGTCAAAGACCCAGTACTTC. Translated: CASSLETGSKTQYF.

J is TRBJ2-7 and V is TRBV6-1; D is undetermined. CDR1 is MNHNS, CDR2 SASEGT, per germline. The V end was cut by 3 bases, the J end by 0 bases, with 12 bases between. The CDR3 contains 15 residues. The CDR3 sequence is CASSELATSSYEQYF. DNA for the CDR3: TGTGCCAGCAGTGAGTTGGCTACCTCCTCCTACGAGCAGTACTTC.

The rearrangement links TRBV9 to TRBJ1-2, with D maybe TRBD1 (5 bases). Germline V gene lookup returns CDR1 SGDLS and CDR2 YYNGEE. The germline V and J ends were trimmed by 0 bases and 7 bases, with 19 bases remaining between them. The CDR3 is 16 amino acids. The CDR3 spells CASSVGTSPVRSGYTF. In nucleotides, the CDR3 is TGTGCCAGCAGCGTAGGGACATCCCCGGTCCGTTCTGGCTACACCTTC.

The chain recombines TRBV6-5 with TRBJ1-2; unclear D gene. Trimming removed 6 bases from V and 0 bases from J, with 14 bases in between. The V gene's germline CDR1 is MNHEY and CDR2 SVGAGI. The CDR3 length is 15 residues. The CDR3 DNA reads TGTGCCAGCAGCCGCAAGGACGGTTCTAACTATGGCTACACCTTC. As protein: CASSRKDGSNYGYTF.

The V and J genes are TRBV10-2 and TRBJ2-1; D ambiguous. V was cut by 8 bases and J by 0 bases, with 8 bases left in between. This CDR3 spans 13 amino acids. CDR1 and CDR2 (germline): WSHSY, SAAADI. CDR3 sequence: CASSTSSYNEQFF. DNA for the CDR3: TGCGCCAGCTCCACGAGCTCCTACAATGAGCAGTTCTTC.

This clone was recorded only once. This chain uses TRBV7-6 with TRBJ1-2; TRBD1 matches 7 bases. Germline CDR1 and CDR2: SGHVS and FNYEAQ. The CDR3 is made up of 13 amino acids. Losses at the gene ends were 5 bases for V and 4 bases for J; bases not matched to a gene: 4. CDR3 amino acids: CASSADRLYGYTF. The CDR3 nucleotides read TGTGCCAGCAGCGCGGACAGGCTCTATGGCTACACCTTC.

The chain has TRBV4-3 and TRBJ2-7; 8 bases map to TRBD2. This CDR3 contains 16 residues. Germline loops: CDR1 LGHNA, CDR2 YSLEER. J gave up 6 bases and V 0 bases, and 10 bases lay outside the gene matches. The CDR3 region is CASSQDLAGESGEQYF. DNA of the CDR3: TGCGCCAGCAGCCAAGATCTAGCGGGTGAGTCCGGCGAGCAGTACTTC.

This chain uses TRBV5-1 with TRBJ1-5; a possible D gene is TRBD1 (5 bases). The CDR3 has 13 residues. Germline CDR1 and CDR2: SGHRS and YFSETQ. Trimming removed 4 bases from V and 5 bases from J, with 10 bases in between. As DNA, the CDR3 is TGCGCCAGCAGCCGGGACGGGTATCAGCCCCAGCATTTT. It is translated as CASSRDGYQPQHF.

This clone was counted once. V gene TRBV30 combines with J gene TRBJ2-6; 7 positions agree with TRBD1. This CDR3 contains 14 residues. Germline loops: CDR1 GTSNPN, CDR2 SVGIG (reference sequence). V shed 7 bases and J 2 bases; nucleotides not matched to a gene: 5. CDR3 bases: TGTGCCTCTCCCCAGGGGGCTGGGGCCAACGTCCTGACTTTC. Protein product: CASPQGAGANVLTF.

This chain connects TRBV27 to TRBJ2-7; D possibly corresponds to TRBD1 (6 bases). Between the trimmed V and J ends, which lost 4 bases and 7 bases, there was a span of 26 bases. The CDR3 runs to 17 residues. In germline, CDR1 is MNHEY, CDR2 SMNVEV (reference sequence). CDR3 coding DNA: TGTGCCAGCAGTTCATTGGGGGCCTCCGCTACTACTAGGGAGCAGTACTTC. Amino acids: CASSSLGASATTREQYF.

This chain joins TRBV6-1 and TRBJ2-1; possibly TRBD1 for D (5 bases). From germline, CDR1 is MNHNS and CDR2 SASEGT. The CDR3 totals 15 residues. Between the trimmed V and J ends, which lost 2 bases and 4 bases, there was a span of 12 bases. The CDR3 DNA sequence: TGTGCCAGCAGTGAATCGCGACAGAGATACAATGAGCAGTTCTTC. It specifies CASSESRQRYNEQFF.

There are a few counts of this clone. This chain links TRBV6-5 with TRBJ1-1, with D perhaps matching TRBD1 (5 bases). The CDR3 spans 13 residues. Looked up from germline, CDR1 is MNHEY and CDR2 is SVGAGI. V lost 2 bases and J lost 5, with 9 bases in between. The CDR3 spells CASSYTGNTEAFF. CDR3 nucleotide sequence: TGTGCCAGCAGTTACACAGGCAATACTGAAGCTTTCTTT.

Of note for this clone: The junction departs from germline at one end; a sequencing error may be responsible. This chain connects TRBV10-2 to TRBJ1-1, with D unclear. The germline gives CDR1 WSHSY, CDR2 SAAADI. The CDR3 covers 13 residues. CDR3 in amino acids: CATSGRPNTEAFF. The CDR3 DNA reads TGCGCCACCAGTGGACGGCCGAACACTGAAGCTTTCTTT.

There are a few counts of this clone. CDR3 protein: CASIPSQPQHF. DNA of the CDR3: TGCGCCAGCATCCCCTCCCAGCCCCAGCATTTT. The genes are TRBV23-1 and TRBJ1-5, with D hard to call. TRBV23-1 is classed as an ORF, of uncertain function. V was cut by 7 bases and J by 7 bases, with 8 bases left in between. This CDR3 is 11 amino acids long.

The chain uses TRBV7-8 and TRBJ1-2, with 7 bases identical to TRBD1. The germline gives CDR1 SGHVS, CDR2 FQNEAQ. The CDR3 covers 15 residues. V shed 5 bases and J 4 bases; nucleotides not matched to a gene: 10. Written as DNA, the CDR3 is TGTGCCAGCAGCAGGAACAGGGGCGCGGGCTATGGCTACACCTTC. It is translated as CASSRNRGAGYGYTF.